The rows below give T cell receptor beta chains drawn from one sample of a study of cytomegalovirus exposure and HLA in healthy donors. Profiling relied on immunoSEQ multiplex PCR, and the TCRdb table lists in-frame clones only, not all of them. Of 150,000 or so clones listed, about 74% were seen once; the top ten hold 10% to 15%. The sample comprised PBMCs. These receptors all stem from a man between 40 and 49 years old in good health and CMV-seropositive. The CDR3 runs from the conserved cysteine through the conserved F or W. A D gene is named only where the DNA matches it firmly. Expanded clones are given a class, and other clones once, few, many or no size at all.

V	D	size	J	CDR3	DNA
TRBV21-1	NA	NA	TRBJ2-3	CASSNRYSRDYTQYF	TGTGCCAGCAGCAACCGCTATAGCAGGGACTATACGCAGTATTTT
TRBV28	TRBD2	NA	TRBJ2-2	CASNFLRGGTGELFF	TGTGCCAGCAATTTTTTGCGGGGAGGGACCGGGGAGCTGTTTTTT
TRBV4-3	TRBD1	few	TRBJ2-7	CASSRDRPYEQYF	TGCGCCAGCAGCCGGGACAGGCCCTACGAGCAGTACTTC
TRBV18	NA	NA	TRBJ2-1	CASSPRLNNEQFF	TGTGCCAGCTCACCACGGCTGAACAATGAGCAGTTCTTC
TRBV27	TRBD1	NA	TRBJ1-2	CANENDRVFGDGYTF	TGTGCCAACGAGAACGACAGGGTGTTTGGAGATGGCTACACCTTC
TRBV18	NA	NA	TRBJ1-3	CASSRALTGINTIYF	TGTGCCAGCTCACGGGCCTTGACGGGGATAAACACCATATATTTT
TRBV5-8	NA	NA	TRBJ2-7	CASRVPWRQKEEQYF	TGTGCCAGCAGAGTCCCATGGCGACAGAAAGAGGAGCAGTACTTC
TRBV15	NA	few	TRBJ2-3	CATRGQTDTQYF	TGTGCCACCAGGGGGCAGACAGATACGCAGTATTTT
TRBV6-1	NA	NA	TRBJ1-2	CASSEAIGEAYYGYTF	TGTGCCAGCAGTGAAGCCATCGGGGAGGCGTACTATGGCTACACCTTC
TRBV15	NA	NA	TRBJ2-7	CATSRERYEQYF	TGTGCCACCAGCAGAGAGAGGTACGAGCAGTACTTC
TRBV4-2	NA	NA	TRBJ1-2	CASSQDSAGYTF	TGTGCCAGCAGCCAGGACTCGGCCGGCTACACCTTC
TRBV5-1	TRBD1	NA	TRBJ2-7	CASSLAGGQGGYEQYF	TGCGCCAGCAGCTTGGCCGGGGGACAGGGTGGCTACGAGCAGTACTTC
TRBV12-2	NA	NA	TRBJ1-5	CASRLHGDRVSNQPQHF	TGTGCAAGTCGCTTACATGGGGACAGGGTCAGCAATCAGCCCCAGCATTTT